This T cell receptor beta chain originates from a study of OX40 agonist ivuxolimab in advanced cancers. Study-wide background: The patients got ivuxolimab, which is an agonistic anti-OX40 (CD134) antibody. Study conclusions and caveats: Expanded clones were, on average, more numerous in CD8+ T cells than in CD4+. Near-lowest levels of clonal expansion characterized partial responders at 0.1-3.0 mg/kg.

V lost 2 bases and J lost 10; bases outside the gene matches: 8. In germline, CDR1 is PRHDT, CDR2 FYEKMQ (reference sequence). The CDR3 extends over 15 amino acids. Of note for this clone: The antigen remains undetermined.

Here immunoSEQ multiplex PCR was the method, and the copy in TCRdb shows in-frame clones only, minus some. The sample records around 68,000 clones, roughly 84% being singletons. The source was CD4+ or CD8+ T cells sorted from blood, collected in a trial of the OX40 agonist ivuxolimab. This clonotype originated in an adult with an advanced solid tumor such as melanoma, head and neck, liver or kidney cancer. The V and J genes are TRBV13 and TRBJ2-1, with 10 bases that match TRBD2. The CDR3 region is CASSLNSGGDIEQFF. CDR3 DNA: TGTGCCAGCAGCTTAAACAGCGGGGGGGATATAGAGCAGTTCTTC. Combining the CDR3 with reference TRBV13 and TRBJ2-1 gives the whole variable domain AAGVIQSPRHLIKEKRETATLKCYPIPRHDTVYWYQQGPGQDPQFLISFYEKMQSDKGSIPDRFSAQQFSDYHSELNMSSLELGDSALYFCASSLNSGGDIEQFFGPGTRLTVL.